What follows are 22 T cell receptor beta chains derived from one specimen sequenced in a study of T cells in Graves' hyperthyroidism and ophthalmopathy. RNA transcripts were the template for amplifying TCR beta CDR3 regions. Primed by the HTBI set, a first-round RT-PCR was run on the TCR CDR3. TCRdb analysed the multiplex PCR reads with MiXCR anew, one entry per CDR3 protein. The data contain approximately 610,000 distinct CDR3 sequences, 16% of them singletons. The sequencing sample was made of blood. The receptor source for this set is a woman aged 18-35 years with Graves' hyperthyroidism.

This clonotype was seen repeatedly, ten times or more. The CDR3 nucleotides read TGTGCCATCACCCTCTCTAGTTGGGAGACCCAGTACTTC. It translates to CAITLSSWETQYF. The chain recombines TRBV10-3 with TRBJ2-5; D not resolved. Germline V gives CDR1 ENHRY, CDR2 SYGVKD. V was cut by 7 bases and J by 5 bases, with 14 bases left in between. The CDR3 runs 13 residues.

This clonotype was seen at least ten times. The rearrangement links TRBV27 to TRBJ2-1; tentative D call: TRBD2 (6 bases). V shed 8 bases and J shed 6 bases, with 14 bases lying between them. The CDR3 spans 13 residues. CDR1 is MNHEY, CDR2 SMNVEV, per germline (reference sequence). For the CDR3, the DNA is TGTGCCAGCCGTCCAATCGGGGGCAATGAGCAGTTCTTC. This translates into CASRPIGGNEQFF.

This clonotype showed up just a few times. This chain links TRBV12-3 or TRBV12-4 with TRBJ2-3, with 8 bases lining up with TRBD1. Unmatched junction bases numbered 12, after V lost 10 bases and J lost 6 bases. There are 14 residues in the CDR3. The CDR3 coding sequence is TGTGCCACCTCGACAGGGGCCGTGGATGATACGCAGTATTTT. Its protein is CATSTGAVDDTQYF.

The sample holds a few counts of this clonotype. V and J are TRBV5-1 and TRBJ2-7, with a weak D call TRBD1 (6 bases). V dropped 4 bases and J dropped 4 bases, with 15 bases sitting between them. Germline CDR1 reads SGHRS; CDR2 reads YFSETQ. The CDR3 contains 14 residues. As DNA, the CDR3 is TGCGCCAGCAGCGATGCTGGCAGGGGTTACGAGCAGTACTTC. This codes for CASSDAGRGYEQYF.

This clonotype was seen more than once but under ten times. The rearrangement joins TRBV20-1 to TRBJ1-1, with D unclear. Germline values: CDR1 DFQATT, CDR2 SNEGSKA (reference sequence). V was clipped by 4 bases and J by 4 bases, with 13 bases between them. This CDR3 is built from 13 residues. The CDR3 region has the DNA TGCAGTGCTATTGGGCAAAGGAGCACTGAAGCTTTCTTT. Its translation: CSAIGQRSTEAFF.

The chain combines TRBV9 with TRBJ2-1; TRBD2 aligns across 8 bases. Germline assignment: CDR1 SGDLS and CDR2 YYNGEE. V lost 4 bases to trimming and J lost 9 bases; unmatched junction nucleotides: 12. CDR3 size: 15 residues. This CDR3 reads CASSTHRLALGEQFF. DNA for the CDR3: TGTGCCAGCAGCACTCACCGACTAGCGCTCGGTGAGCAGTTCTTC.

V and J are TRBV7-2 and TRBJ2-3, with 9 positions matching TRBD2. The CDR3 sequence is 16 residues long. Losses at the gene ends were 1 base for V and 5 bases for J; bases not matched to a gene: 7. Germline assignment: CDR1 SGHTA and CDR2 FQGNSA. CDR3 residues: CASSLVAGGPQDTQYF. The DNA for the CDR3 is TGTGCCAGCAGCTTAGTGGCGGGGGGGCCGCAAGATACGCAGTATTTT.

This clonotype was observed many times. The rearrangement links TRBV5-1 to TRBJ1-1, with a weak D call TRBD1 (6 bases). This CDR3 has 14 residues. Between the trimmed V and J ends, which lost 0 bases and 4 bases, there was a span of 10 bases. Germline values: CDR1 SGHRS, CDR2 YFSETQ. The CDR3 region has the DNA TGCGCCAGCAGCTTGGAGGGGGTGGGCACTGAAGCTTTCTTT. Its protein is CASSLEGVGTEAFF.

This clonotype was picked up many times. V usage is TRBV7-9 and J usage is TRBJ2-3; D remains unclear. The CDR3 spans 15 residues. Germline V lookup: CDR1 SEHNR, CDR2 FQNEAQ (reference sequence). The V end was cut by 5 bases, the J end by 4 bases, with 16 bases between. CDR3 residues: CASSPGGVSSDTQYF. The CDR3 bases are TGTGCCAGCAGCCCAGGCGGAGTTAGCTCAGATACGCAGTATTTT.

The chain recombines TRBV28 with TRBJ1-4, with 9 bases matching TRBD1. This CDR3 is 15 amino acids long. V gave up 5 bases and J gave up 7 bases; unmatched junction bases: 8. Germline V gene data show CDR1 as MDHEN and CDR2 as SYDVKM. The CDR3 DNA reads as TGTGCCAGCAGTACAGGGGGCAAGTTGGGTGAAAAACTGTTTTTT. Its translation: CASSTGGKLGEKLFF.

The table lists this clonotype with many counts. V is TRBV28 and J is TRBJ1-5; 9 bases agree with TRBD1. The CDR3 sequence is 16 residues long. Looked up from germline, CDR1 is MDHEN and CDR2 is SYDVKM. V trimming: 11 bases; J trimming: 2 bases; junction bases outside the gene matches: 13. The CDR3: CALNPPGQGRNQPQHF. The CDR3, as DNA: TGTGCCCTCAACCCCCCGGGACAGGGCCGCAATCAGCCCCAGCATTTT.

This clonotype was seen repeatedly, ten times or more. Written as DNA, the CDR3 is TGTGCCAGCAGTTCCGTCCCGTCCGGTCAGCGGGAGGACAATGAGCAGTTCTTC. Its protein product is CASSSVPSGQREDNEQFF. The rearrangement links TRBV28 to TRBJ2-1; 9 nucleotides match TRBD2. Trimming took 4 bases from V and 5 from J; bases not matched to a gene: 15. Germline CDR1 reads MDHEN; CDR2 reads SYDVKM. There are 18 residues in the CDR3. The whole variable domain, filled in from reference TRBV28 and TRBJ2-1, reads DVKVTQSSRYLVKRTGEKVFLECVQDMDHENMFWYRQDPGLGLRLIYFSYDVKMKEKGDIPEGYSVSREKKERFSLILESASTNQTSMYLCASSSVPSGQREDNEQFFGPGTRLTVL.

This clonotype was counted only a few times. The genes are TRBV10-2 and TRBJ2-5; the D gene is possibly TRBD2 (6 bases). CDR3 length: 11 amino acids. Germline CDR1 is WSHSY and CDR2 is SAAADI. Trimming removed 7 bases at V and 5 bases at J, with 8 bases between. The CDR3 region is CASKAGETQYF. CDR3 DNA sequence: TGCGCCAGCAAGGCGGGGGAGACCCAGTACTTC.

J is TRBJ2-5 and V is TRBV12-3 or TRBV12-4; 8 nucleotides align to TRBD1. After removal of 6 bases from V and 1 base from J, the junction contained 7 bases not matched to a gene. The CDR3 extends over 15 amino acids. CDR3 sequence reads: CASRRGQAFQETQYF. CDR3 sequence (DNA): TGTGCCAGCAGACGGGGACAGGCGTTCCAAGAGACCCAGTACTTC.

This clonotype turned up a few times. The chain employs TRBV10-3 and TRBJ2-5; 9 nucleotides align to TRBD1. Germline CDR1 is ENHRY and CDR2 is SYGVKD. V was clipped by 2 bases and J by 4 bases; unmatched bases: 5. This CDR3 has 15 amino acids. The CDR3: CAISEGTGLLETQYF. The CDR3 DNA follows: TGTGCCATCAGTGAGGGGACAGGGTTACTAGAGACCCAGTACTTC.

The rearrangement uses TRBV30 and TRBJ1-2, with D perhaps TRBD1 (6 bases). The CDR3 sequence is 11 residues long. Germline V gene data show CDR1 as GTSNPN and CDR2 as SVGIG (reference sequence). CDR3: CVGRRGGGYTF. In nucleotides, the CDR3 is TGTGTCGGGCGTCGAGGGGGAGGCTACACCTTC.

This clonotype was detected only a few times. The genes are TRBV19 and TRBJ2-1; 11 bases fit TRBD1. The CDR3 covers 15 residues. J gave up 4 bases and V 7 bases, and 6 bases lay outside the gene matches. Germline CDR1 and CDR2: LNHDA and SQIVND (reference sequence). The CDR3 spells CASTLGQGAYNEQFF. In DNA, the CDR3 is TGTGCCAGTACCCTCGGACAGGGGGCGTACAATGAGCAGTTCTTC.

This clonotype was counted at least ten times. The chain links TRBV7-2 to TRBJ2-7; 7 positions match TRBD2. The V segment lost 4 bases and the J segment 0 bases; nucleotides outside the gene matches: 6. Per the germline V gene, CDR1 is SGHTA and CDR2 is FQGNSA. The CDR3 runs to 15 residues. CDR3 bases: TGTGCCAGCAGCTGGAGCGGGGTAGCCTCCTACGAGCAGTACTTC. Translating it yields CASSWSGVASYEQYF.

Concerning this clonotype: A much larger clone is a single base away; this may be a read error. This sequence joins TRBV20-1 and TRBJ1-1, with a possible D match to TRBD1 (5 bases). The CDR3 totals 13 residues. Germline CDR1 DFQATT, CDR2 SNEGSKA (reference sequence). The CDR3: CSATRQRDTEVFF. CDR3 sequence (DNA): TGCAGTGCTACTAGACAGAGAGATACTGAAGTTTTCTTT.

This clonotype was seen a handful of times. In DNA form, the CDR3 reads TGTGCCAGCTCACCCAGTACGGGGGGGGACAATCAGCCCCAGCATTTT. Its protein is CASSPSTGGDNQPQHF. The rearrangement links TRBV18 to TRBJ1-5; D possibly corresponds to TRBD1 (5 bases). CDR3 length equals 16 residues. Germline CDR1 KGHSH, CDR2 LQKENI. The ends were cut back, 3 bases at V and 3 bases at J, with 15 bases in the middle.

This clonotype was picked up many times. V usage is TRBV6-1 and J usage is TRBJ2-5, with D uncertain. The V gene's germline CDR1 is MNHNS and CDR2 SASEGT. The germline V and J ends were trimmed by 4 bases and 1 base, with 1 base remaining between them. This CDR3 is 11 amino acids long. CDR3 sequence: CASSVQETQYF. CDR3 sequence (DNA): TGTGCCAGCAGTGTCCAAGAGACCCAGTACTTC.

This clonotype has more than one count but fewer than ten. The chain combines TRBV11-3 with TRBJ2-1; 11 nucleotides match TRBD2. Germline V CDR1 and CDR2: SGHNT, YENEEA. The CDR3 totals 15 residues. With 1 base clipped from V and 6 bases from J, the junction kept 2 bases outside the gene matches. The CDR3 reads CASSLGGLAVNEQFF. The DNA for the CDR3 is TGTGCCAGCAGCTTAGGGGGACTAGCGGTCAATGAGCAGTTCTTC.